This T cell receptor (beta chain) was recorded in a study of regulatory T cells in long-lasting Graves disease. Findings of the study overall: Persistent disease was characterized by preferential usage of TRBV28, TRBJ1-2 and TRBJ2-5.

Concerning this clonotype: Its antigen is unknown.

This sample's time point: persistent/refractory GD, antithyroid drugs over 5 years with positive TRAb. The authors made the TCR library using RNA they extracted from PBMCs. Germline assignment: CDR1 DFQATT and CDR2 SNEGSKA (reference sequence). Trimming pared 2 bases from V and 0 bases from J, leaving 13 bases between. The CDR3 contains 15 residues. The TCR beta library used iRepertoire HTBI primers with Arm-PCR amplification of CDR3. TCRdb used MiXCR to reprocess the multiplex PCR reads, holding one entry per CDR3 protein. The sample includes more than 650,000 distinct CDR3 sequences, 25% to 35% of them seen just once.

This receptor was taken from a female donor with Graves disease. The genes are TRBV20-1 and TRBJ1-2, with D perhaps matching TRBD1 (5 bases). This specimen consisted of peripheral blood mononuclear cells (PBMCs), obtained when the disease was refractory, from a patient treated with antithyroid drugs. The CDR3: CSARIGEATNYGYTF. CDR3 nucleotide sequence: TGCAGTGCTAGAATAGGGGAGGCAACTAACTATGGCTACACCTTC.